This T cell receptor beta chain was sequenced in a study of control samples from healthy donors and cancer patients. Sequenced by immunoSEQ multiplex PCR; TCRdb stores in-frame clones only, minus some. The sample has about 130,000 clones; about 92% are singletons. This CDR3 has 17 amino acids. Deletions cut 4 bases from V and 3 bases from J, with 19 bases between. Germline V gene sequence: CDR1 LGHDT, CDR2 YNNKEL (reference sequence). There are a few counts of this clone. Sequencing was carried out using blood. The clonotype originates from a woman aged 45 to 65 in good health. The rearrangement links TRBV3-1 (or the pseudogene TRBV3-2) to TRBJ2-1, with D unclear. DNA of the CDR3: TGTGCCAGCAGCCGTGAAGAGTTAAACAGAGGCTACAATGAGCAGTTCTTC. It codes for CASSREELNRGYNEQFF.